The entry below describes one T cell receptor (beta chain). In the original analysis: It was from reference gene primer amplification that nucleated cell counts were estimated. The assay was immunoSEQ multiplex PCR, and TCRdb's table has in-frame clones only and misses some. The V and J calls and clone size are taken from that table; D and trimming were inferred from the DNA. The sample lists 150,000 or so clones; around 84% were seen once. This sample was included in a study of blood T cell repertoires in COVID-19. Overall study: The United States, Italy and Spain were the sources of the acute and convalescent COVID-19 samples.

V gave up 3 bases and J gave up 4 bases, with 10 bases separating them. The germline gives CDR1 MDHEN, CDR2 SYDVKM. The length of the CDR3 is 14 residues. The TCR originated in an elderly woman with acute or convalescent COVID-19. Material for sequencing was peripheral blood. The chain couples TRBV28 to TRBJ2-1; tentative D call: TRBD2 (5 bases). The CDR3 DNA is TGTGCCAGCAGTTTCGTTCGGGGTTACAATGAGCAGTTCTTC. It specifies CASSFVRGYNEQFF.